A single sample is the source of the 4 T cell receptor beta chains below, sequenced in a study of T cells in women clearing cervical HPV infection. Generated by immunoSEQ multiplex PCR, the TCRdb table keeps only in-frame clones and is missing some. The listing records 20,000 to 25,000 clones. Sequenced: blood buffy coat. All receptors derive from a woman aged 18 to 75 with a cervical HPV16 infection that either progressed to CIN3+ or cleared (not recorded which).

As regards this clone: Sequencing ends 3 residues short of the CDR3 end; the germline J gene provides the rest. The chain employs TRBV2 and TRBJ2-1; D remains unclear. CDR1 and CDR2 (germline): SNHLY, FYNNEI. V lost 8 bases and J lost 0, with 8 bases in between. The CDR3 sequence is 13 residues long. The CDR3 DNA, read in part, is TGTGCCAGCGGGCTATTCTCCTACAATGAG. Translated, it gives CASGLFSYNE. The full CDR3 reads CASGLFSYNEQFF.

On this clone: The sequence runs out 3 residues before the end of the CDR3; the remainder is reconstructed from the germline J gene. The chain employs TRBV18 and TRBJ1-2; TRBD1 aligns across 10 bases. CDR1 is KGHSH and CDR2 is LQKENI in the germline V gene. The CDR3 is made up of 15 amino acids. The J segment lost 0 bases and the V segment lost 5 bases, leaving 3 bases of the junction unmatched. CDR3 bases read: TGTGCCAGCTCATACGGACAGGGGGCTAACTATGGC. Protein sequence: CASSYGQGANYG. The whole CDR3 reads CASSYGQGANYGYTF.

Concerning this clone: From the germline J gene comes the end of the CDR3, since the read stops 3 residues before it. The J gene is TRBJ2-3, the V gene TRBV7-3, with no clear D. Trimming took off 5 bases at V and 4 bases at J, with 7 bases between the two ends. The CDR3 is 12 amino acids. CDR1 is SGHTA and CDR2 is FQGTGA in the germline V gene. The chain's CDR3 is CASSAQSDTQYF. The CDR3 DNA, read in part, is TGTGCCAGCAGCGCCCAGTCAGATACG.

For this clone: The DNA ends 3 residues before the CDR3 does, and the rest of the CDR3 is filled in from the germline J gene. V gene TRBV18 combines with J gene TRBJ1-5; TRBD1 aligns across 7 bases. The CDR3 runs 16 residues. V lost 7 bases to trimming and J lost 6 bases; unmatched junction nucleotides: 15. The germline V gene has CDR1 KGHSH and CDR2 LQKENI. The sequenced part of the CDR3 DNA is TGTGCCAGCTTTGGTTATCAAGGGGGCCCGGGTCAGCCC. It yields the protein CASFGYQGGPGQP. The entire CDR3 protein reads CASFGYQGGPGQPQHF.